These 17 T cell receptor beta chains came from one sample sequenced in a study of OX40 agonist ivuxolimab in advanced cancers. Profiled with immunoSEQ multiplex PCR; TCRdb holds only in-frame clones, not every one. The sample yields 90,000 to 100,000 clones, approximately 95% seen once. The material was CD4+ or CD8+ T cells sorted from blood, obtained in a trial of the OX40 agonist ivuxolimab. These receptors came from an adult with an advanced solid tumor such as melanoma, head and neck, liver or kidney cancer.

This rearrangement joins TRBV7-6 to TRBJ2-2; D may be TRBD1 or TRBD2 (5 bases each). This CDR3 has 12 residues. The germline gives CDR1 SGHVS, CDR2 FNYEAQ. Trimming stripped 3 bases from V and 8 bases from J, with 7 bases between. Here the CDR3 DNA reads TGTGCCAGCAGCTTGGGGGTTGGGGAGCTGTTTTTT. Amino acids: CASSLGVGELFF. Complete variable domain (other parts from reference TRBV7-6 and TRBJ2-2): GAGVSQSPRYKVTKRGQDVALRCDPISGHVSLYWYRQALGQGPEFLTYFNYEAQQDKSGLPNDRFSAERPEGSISTLTIQRTEQRDSAMYRCASSLGVGELFFGEGSRLTVL.

This clone showed up just once. The rearrangement links TRBV6-5 to TRBJ2-2; 7 bases agree with TRBD1. Looked up from germline, CDR1 is MNHEY and CDR2 is SVGAGI. The V segment lost 0 bases and the J segment 4 bases; nucleotides outside the gene matches: 5. CDR3 length: 16 residues. CDR3 nucleotide sequence: TGTGCCAGCAGTTACTCGATCGGGACAGTCACCGGGGAGCTGTTTTTT. Protein: CASSYSIGTVTGELFF.

In its sample, this clone was seen once. V usage is TRBV7-6 and J usage is TRBJ2-1; 7 bases match TRBD2. The trim removed 5 bases at V and 9 bases at J, leaving 16 bases unmatched. Germline CDR1 is SGHVS and CDR2 is FNYEAQ. The CDR3 consists of 16 residues. CDR3 loop: CASSARGRESQTEQFF. For the CDR3, the DNA is TGTGCCAGCAGCGCCCGTGGGCGGGAGTCCCAGACTGAGCAGTTCTTC.

V usage is TRBV19 and J usage is TRBJ2-5, with a tentative D call TRBD1 (6 bases). V lost 5 bases to trimming and J lost 1 base, with 8 bases between them. CDR1 LNHDA and CDR2 SQIVND come from the germline V gene (reference sequence). The CDR3 is made up of 13 amino acids. The CDR3, as DNA: TGTGCCAGTAGTTACAGGGCCCAAGAGACCCAGTACTTC. It encodes CASSYRAQETQYF.

The rearrangement joins TRBV7-9 to TRBJ2-7, with 7 bases aligning to TRBD2. Germline V gene lookup returns CDR1 SEHNR and CDR2 FQNEAQ (reference sequence). V shed 3 bases and J 7 bases; nucleotides not matched to a gene: 12. The CDR3 extends over 15 amino acids. This CDR3 reads CASSLIGGRGSEQYF. CDR3 coding DNA: TGTGCCAGCAGCTTGATTGGGGGGAGGGGAAGTGAGCAGTACTTC.

This sequence joins TRBV7-9 and TRBJ1-1; no clear D gene. In germline, CDR1 is SEHNR, CDR2 FQNEAQ (reference sequence). Trimming left V 1 base short and J 2 bases short, with 5 bases between. The CDR3 runs 13 residues. The CDR3 DNA is TGTGCCAGCAGCTTAGGCCGAAACACTGAAGCTTTCTTT. Residues: CASSLGRNTEAFF.

V usage is TRBV19 and J usage is TRBJ2-7; D remains ambiguous. V lost 3 bases and J lost 0, with 12 bases in between. This CDR3 spans 15 amino acids. Looked up from germline, CDR1 is LNHDA and CDR2 is SQIVND (reference sequence). DNA of the CDR3: TGTGCCAGTAGTATCCTCCCGGGCCCCTCCTACGAGCAGTACTTC. Its translation: CASSILPGPSYEQYF.

This sequence joins TRBV7-8 and TRBJ2-3; D is perhaps TRBD2 (6 bases). CDR1 and CDR2 from the germline V gene are SGHVS and FQNEAQ. The V gene lost 5 bases and the J gene lost 2 bases, with 17 bases spanning the gap. The CDR3 sequence is 16 residues long. The DNA of the CDR3 is TGTGCCAGCAGCCCCGGGCAGGGAGGATACACAGATACGCAGTATTTT. Its protein product is CASSPGQGGYTDTQYF.

As DNA, the CDR3 is TGTGCCAGCAGTGAAGCAGGGGCCTACGAGCAGTACTTC. Translation: CASSEAGAYEQYF. This chain uses TRBV2 with TRBJ2-7, with D possibly matching TRBD1 (5 bases). Trimming pared 0 bases from V and 2 bases from J, leaving 5 bases between. The CDR3 has 13 amino acids. Germline CDR1 is SNHLY and CDR2 is FYNNEI.

This clone was seen just once. The CDR3 loop reads CASSYAGPQETQYF. The CDR3 nucleotides read TGTGCCAGCAGTTACGCGGGTCCCCAAGAGACCCAGTACTTC. This chain joins TRBV6-5 and TRBJ2-5, with D perhaps TRBD2 (5 bases). Trimming removed 2 bases at V and 1 base at J, with 8 bases between. Germline V gene data show CDR1 as MNHEY and CDR2 as SVGAGI. The CDR3 consists of 14 residues.

The chain's CDR3 is CASSLVGKSTDTQYF. DNA for the CDR3: TGTGCCAGCAGCTTGGTCGGCAAAAGCACAGATACGCAGTATTTT. The chain recombines TRBV5-8 with TRBJ2-3; the D is unclear. The V and J ends lost 0 bases and 0 bases respectively, with 8 bases between them. In germline, CDR1 is SGHTS, CDR2 YDEGEE. The CDR3 is made up of 15 amino acids.

In the case of this clone: Other DNA sequences in the sample encode the same CDR3. V gene TRBV7-9 combines with J gene TRBJ2-7; D unclear. The CDR3 loop spans 12 amino acids. The V end lost 1 base, the J end lost 3 bases, and 4 bases lay between the germline ends. Germline V gives CDR1 SEHNR, CDR2 FQNEAQ (reference sequence). CDR3 bases: TGTGCCAGCAGCTTAGTTAGCTACGAGCAGTACTTC. This sequence encodes CASSLVSYEQYF.

The rearrangement uses TRBV7-2 and TRBJ1-4, with 7 bases aligning to TRBD1. The CDR3 runs 15 residues. Germline V CDR1 and CDR2: SGHTA, FQGNSA. V lost 5 bases and J lost 8; bases outside the gene matches: 11. CDR3 bases: TGTGCCAGCAGCCAAACGACAGGGATAGGGGAAAAACTGTTTTTT. Translation gives CASSQTTGIGEKLFF.

The J gene is TRBJ1-2, the V gene TRBV28, with 8 nucleotides matching TRBD1. Germline V gene lookup returns CDR1 MDHEN and CDR2 SYDVKM. The junction had 15 bases not matched to a gene; V was cut back by 7 bases and J by 5 bases. The CDR3 totals 16 residues. The CDR3 loop is CASTQGAGGRHYGYTF. Written as DNA, the CDR3 is TGTGCCAGCACCCAGGGGGCAGGGGGCAGACATTATGGCTACACCTTC.

CDR3 bases: TGCGCCAGCAGCTTGGCAATGGGACAGGCCTACGAGCAGTACTTC. Amino acid sequence: CASSLAMGQAYEQYF. This chain connects TRBV5-1 to TRBJ2-7; 8 nucleotides agree with TRBD1. The V gene's germline CDR1 is SGHRS and CDR2 YFSETQ. This CDR3 contains 15 residues. The trim removed 0 bases at V and 2 bases at J, leaving 4 bases unmatched.

V and J are TRBV10-3 and TRBJ2-3, with D possibly TRBD1 on 6 matching bases. V shed 0 bases and J shed 0 bases, with 19 bases lying between them. The CDR3 has 19 amino acids. The germline CDR1 and CDR2 sequences are ENHRY and SYGVKD. This chain's CDR3 is CAISESYGGSSSSTDTQYF. The CDR3 nucleotides read TGTGCCATCAGTGAGTCGTATGGGGGCTCCTCCTCTAGCACAGATACGCAGTATTTT.

This clone was found once. This rearrangement joins TRBV5-5 to TRBJ1-5; D call uncertain. The CDR3 is 15 residues long. Germline loops: CDR1 SGHKS, CDR2 YYEKEE (reference sequence). V gave up 2 bases and J gave up 3 bases, with 12 bases separating them. CDR3 amino acids: CASSFVGQSNQPQHF. The CDR3 DNA reads TGTGCCAGCAGCTTTGTGGGTCAGTCCAATCAGCCCCAGCATTTT.